The entry that follows covers one T cell receptor (beta chain) sequence. The antigen is undetermined. The data are from a study of shared clonotypes between healthy human individuals. The method was immunoSEQ multiplex PCR; TCRdb's version includes in-frame clones alone and lacks a portion of them. The sample lists some 1,100,000 clones, about 80% occurring once. With 5 bases removed from V and 7 bases from J, the gap between germline ends came to 8 bases. CDR1 and CDR2 (germline): GTSNPN, SVGIG (reference sequence). The CDR3 has 10 amino acids. Findings and caveats of the study: Compared with memory subsets, naive subsets generally had larger estimated richness. Roughly 4.6% of naive CD4 clonotypes were common to a handful of donors.

The receptor was isolated from a man younger than 30 in good health. Some clones in this sample may be carry-over from other donors' samples. This chain links TRBV30 with TRBJ2-5, with D possibly being TRBD2 (5 bases). Sequencing was carried out using memory CD4+ T cells from PBMCs. Documented subset: CD45RA-negative fraction. The CDR3 loop reads CAWERGTQYF. CDR3 coding DNA: TGTGCCTGGGAACGGGGGACCCAGTACTTC.